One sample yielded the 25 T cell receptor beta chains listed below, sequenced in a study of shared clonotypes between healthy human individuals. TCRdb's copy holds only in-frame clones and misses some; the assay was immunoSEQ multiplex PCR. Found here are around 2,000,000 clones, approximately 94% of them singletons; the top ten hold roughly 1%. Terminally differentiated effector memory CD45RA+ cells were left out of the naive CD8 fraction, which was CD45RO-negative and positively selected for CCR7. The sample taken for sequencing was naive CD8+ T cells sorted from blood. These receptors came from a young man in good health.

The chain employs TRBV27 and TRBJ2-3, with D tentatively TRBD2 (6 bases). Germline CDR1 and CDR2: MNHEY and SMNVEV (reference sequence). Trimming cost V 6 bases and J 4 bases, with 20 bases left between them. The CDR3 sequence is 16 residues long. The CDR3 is CASRFVGSPGADTQYF. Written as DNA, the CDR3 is TGTGCCAGCAGGTTTGTCGGTTCGCCGGGGGCAGATACGCAGTATTTT.

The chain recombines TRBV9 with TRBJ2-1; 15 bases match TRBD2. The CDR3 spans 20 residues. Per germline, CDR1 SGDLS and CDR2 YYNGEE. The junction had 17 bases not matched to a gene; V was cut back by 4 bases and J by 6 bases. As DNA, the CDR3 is TGTGCCAGCAGCCCACACGGAGGACTAGCGGGAGGGCCACAATCCAATGAGCAGTTCTTC. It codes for CASSPHGGLAGGPQSNEQFF.

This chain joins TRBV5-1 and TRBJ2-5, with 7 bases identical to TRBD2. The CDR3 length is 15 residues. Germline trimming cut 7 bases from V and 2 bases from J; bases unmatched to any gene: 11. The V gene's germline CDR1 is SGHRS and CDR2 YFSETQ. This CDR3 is CASHLTSAGQETQYF. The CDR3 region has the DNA TGCGCCAGCCACCTAACTAGCGCAGGACAAGAGACCCAGTACTTC. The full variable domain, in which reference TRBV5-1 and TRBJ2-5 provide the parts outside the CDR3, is KAGVTQTPRYLIKTRGQQVTLSCSPISGHRSVSWYQQTPGQGLQFLFEYFSETQRNKGNFPGRFSGRQFSNSRSEMNVSTLELGDSALYLCASHLTSAGQETQYFGPGTRLLVL.

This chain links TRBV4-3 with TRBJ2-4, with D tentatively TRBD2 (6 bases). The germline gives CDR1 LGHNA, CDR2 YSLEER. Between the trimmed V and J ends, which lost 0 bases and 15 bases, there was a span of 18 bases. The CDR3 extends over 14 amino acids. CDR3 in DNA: TGCGCCAGCAGCCAAGATACGGGGAGGCGAGATTGGTACTTC. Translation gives CASSQDTGRRDWYF.

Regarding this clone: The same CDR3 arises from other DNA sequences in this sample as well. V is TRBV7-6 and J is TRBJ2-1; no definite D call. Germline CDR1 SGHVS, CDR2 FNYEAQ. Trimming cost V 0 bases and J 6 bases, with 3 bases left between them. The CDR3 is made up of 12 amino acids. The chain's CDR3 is CASSLASNEQFF. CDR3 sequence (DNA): TGTGCCAGCAGCTTAGCTAGCAATGAGCAGTTCTTC.

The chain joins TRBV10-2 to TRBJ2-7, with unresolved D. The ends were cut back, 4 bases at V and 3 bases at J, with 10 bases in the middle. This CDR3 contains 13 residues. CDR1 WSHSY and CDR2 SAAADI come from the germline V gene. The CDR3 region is CASSASPDYEQYF. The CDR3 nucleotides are TGCGCCAGCAGTGCGAGTCCTGACTACGAGCAGTACTTC.

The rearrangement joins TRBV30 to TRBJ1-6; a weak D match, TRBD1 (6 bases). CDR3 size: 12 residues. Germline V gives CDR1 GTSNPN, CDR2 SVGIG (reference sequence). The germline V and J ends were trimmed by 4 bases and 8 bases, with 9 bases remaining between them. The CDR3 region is CAWMAGDSPLHF. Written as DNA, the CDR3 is TGTGCCTGGATGGCAGGGGATTCACCCCTCCACTTT.

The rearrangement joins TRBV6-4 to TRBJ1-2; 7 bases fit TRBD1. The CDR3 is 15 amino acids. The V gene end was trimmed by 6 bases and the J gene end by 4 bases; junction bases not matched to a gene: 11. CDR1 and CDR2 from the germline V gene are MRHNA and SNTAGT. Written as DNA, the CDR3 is TGTGCCAGCAGCCTCCGGGACAGAGGATTCTATGGCTACACCTTC. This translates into CASSLRDRGFYGYTF.

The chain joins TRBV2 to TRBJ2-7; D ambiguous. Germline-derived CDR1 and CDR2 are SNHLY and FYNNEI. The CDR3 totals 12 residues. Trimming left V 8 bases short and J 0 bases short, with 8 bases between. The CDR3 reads CASFENSYEQYF. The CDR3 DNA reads TGTGCCAGCTTTGAGAACTCCTACGAGCAGTACTTC. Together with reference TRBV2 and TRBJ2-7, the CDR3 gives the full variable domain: EPEVTQTPSHQVTQMGQEVILRCVPISNHLYFYWYRQILGQKVEFLVSFYNNEISEKSEIFDDQFSVERPDGSNFTLKIRSTKLEDSAMYFCASFENSYEQYFGPGTRLTVT.

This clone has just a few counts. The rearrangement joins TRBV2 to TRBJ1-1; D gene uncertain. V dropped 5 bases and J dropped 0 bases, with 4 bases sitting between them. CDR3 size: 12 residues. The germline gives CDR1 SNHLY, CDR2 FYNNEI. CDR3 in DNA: TGTGCCAGCAGTTTTATGAACACTGAAGCTTTCTTT. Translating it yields CASSFMNTEAFF.

The CDR3 reads CASRQSILSYEQYF. The CDR3 bases are TGTGCCAGTAGGCAATCCATATTATCCTACGAGCAGTACTTC. The rearrangement uses TRBV19 and TRBJ2-7; no firm D call. The V gene lost 6 bases and the J gene lost 1 base, with 13 bases spanning the gap. The germline V gene encodes CDR1 LNHDA and CDR2 SQIVND (reference sequence). CDR3 size: 14 residues.

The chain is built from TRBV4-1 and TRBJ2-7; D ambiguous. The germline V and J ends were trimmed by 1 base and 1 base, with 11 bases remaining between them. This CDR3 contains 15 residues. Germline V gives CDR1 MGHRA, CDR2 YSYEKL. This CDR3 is CASSQVGYRSYEQYF. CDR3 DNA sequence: TGCGCCAGCAGCCAAGTTGGCTACAGATCCTACGAGCAGTACTTC.

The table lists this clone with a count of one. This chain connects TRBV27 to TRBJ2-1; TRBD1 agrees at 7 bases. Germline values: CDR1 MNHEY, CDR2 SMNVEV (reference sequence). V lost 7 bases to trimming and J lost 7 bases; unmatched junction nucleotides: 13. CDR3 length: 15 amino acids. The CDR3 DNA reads TGTGCCAGCAAGTGGGAACTACAGGGGCTGAATGAGCAGTTCTTC. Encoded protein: CASKWELQGLNEQFF.

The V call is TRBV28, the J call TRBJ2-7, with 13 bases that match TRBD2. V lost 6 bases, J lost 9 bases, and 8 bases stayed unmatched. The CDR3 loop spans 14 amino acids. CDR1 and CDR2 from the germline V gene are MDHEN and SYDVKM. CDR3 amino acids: CASSFTSGRAGQYF. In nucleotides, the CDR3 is TGTGCCAGCAGCTTCACTAGCGGGAGGGCCGGGCAGTACTTC.

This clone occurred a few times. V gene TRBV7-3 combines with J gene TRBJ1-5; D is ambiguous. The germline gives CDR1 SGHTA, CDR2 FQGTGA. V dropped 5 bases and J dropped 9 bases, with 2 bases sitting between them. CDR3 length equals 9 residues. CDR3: CASSTPQHF. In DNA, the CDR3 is TGTGCCAGCAGCACGCCCCAGCATTTT. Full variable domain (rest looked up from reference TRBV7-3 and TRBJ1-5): GAGVSQTPSNKVTEKGKYVELRCDPISGHTALYWYRQSLGQGPEFLIYFQGTGAADDSGLPNDRFFAVRPEGSVSTLKIQRTERGDSAVYLCASSTPQHFGDGTRLSIL.

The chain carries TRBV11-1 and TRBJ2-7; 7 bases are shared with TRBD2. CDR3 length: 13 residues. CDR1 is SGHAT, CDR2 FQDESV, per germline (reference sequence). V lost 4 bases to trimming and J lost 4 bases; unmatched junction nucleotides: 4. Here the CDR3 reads CASSWDSGYEQYF. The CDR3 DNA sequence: TGTGCCAGCAGCTGGGATAGCGGGTACGAGCAGTACTTC. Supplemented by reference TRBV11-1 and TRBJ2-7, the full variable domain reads EAEVAQSPRYKITEKSQAVAFWCDPISGHATLYWYRQILGQGPELLVQFQDESVVDDSQLPKDRFSAERLKGVDSTLKIQPAELGDSAMYLCASSWDSGYEQYFGPGTRLTVT.

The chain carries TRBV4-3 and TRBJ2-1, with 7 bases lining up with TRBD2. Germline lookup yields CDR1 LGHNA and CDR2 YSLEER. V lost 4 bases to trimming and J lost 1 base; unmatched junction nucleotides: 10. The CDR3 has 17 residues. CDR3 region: CASSRDWASGSYNEQFF. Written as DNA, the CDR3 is TGCGCCAGCAGCCGGGATTGGGCTAGCGGTTCCTACAATGAGCAGTTCTTC.

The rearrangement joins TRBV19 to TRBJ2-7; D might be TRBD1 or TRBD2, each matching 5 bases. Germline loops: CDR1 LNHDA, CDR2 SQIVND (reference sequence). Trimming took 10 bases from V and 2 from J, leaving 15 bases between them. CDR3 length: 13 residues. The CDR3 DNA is TGTGCCACCTCGGCCGGGACCCCCTACGAGCAGTACTTC. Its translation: CATSAGTPYEQYF.

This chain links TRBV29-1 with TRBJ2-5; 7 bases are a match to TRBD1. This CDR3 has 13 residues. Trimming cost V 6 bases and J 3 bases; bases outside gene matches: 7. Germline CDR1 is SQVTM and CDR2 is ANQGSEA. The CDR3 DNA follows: TGCAGCGTCCCGGGACAGCTCAAAGAGACCCAGTACTTC. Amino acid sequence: CSVPGQLKETQYF.

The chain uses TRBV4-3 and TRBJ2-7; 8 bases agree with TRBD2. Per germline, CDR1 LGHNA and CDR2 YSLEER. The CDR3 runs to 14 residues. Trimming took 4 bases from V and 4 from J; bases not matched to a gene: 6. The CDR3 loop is CASSPAREGYEQYF. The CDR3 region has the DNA TGCGCCAGCAGCCCTGCCCGGGAGGGGTACGAGCAGTACTTC.

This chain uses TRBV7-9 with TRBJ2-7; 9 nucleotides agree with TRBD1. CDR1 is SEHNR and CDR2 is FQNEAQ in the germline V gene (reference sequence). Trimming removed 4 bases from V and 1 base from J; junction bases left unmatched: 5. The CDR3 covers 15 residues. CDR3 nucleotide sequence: TGTGCCAGCAGCTCCGGGACAGGGATTTCCTACGAGCAGTACTTC. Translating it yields CASSSGTGISYEQYF.

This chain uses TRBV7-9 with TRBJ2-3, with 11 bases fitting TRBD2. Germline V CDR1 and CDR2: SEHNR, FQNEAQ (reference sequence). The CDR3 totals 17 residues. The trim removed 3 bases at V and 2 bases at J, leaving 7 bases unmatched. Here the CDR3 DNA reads TGTGCCAGCAGCTTGGGCCGACTAGCGGGGCACACAGATACGCAGTATTTT. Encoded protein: CASSLGRLAGHTDTQYF.

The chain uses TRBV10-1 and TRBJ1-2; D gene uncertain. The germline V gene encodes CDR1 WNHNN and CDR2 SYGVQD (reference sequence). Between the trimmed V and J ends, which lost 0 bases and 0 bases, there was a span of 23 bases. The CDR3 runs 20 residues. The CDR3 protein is CASSESTSDEGSRSNYGYTF. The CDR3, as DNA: TGCGCCAGCAGTGAGTCGACTTCCGACGAGGGATCTAGATCTAACTATGGCTACACCTTC.

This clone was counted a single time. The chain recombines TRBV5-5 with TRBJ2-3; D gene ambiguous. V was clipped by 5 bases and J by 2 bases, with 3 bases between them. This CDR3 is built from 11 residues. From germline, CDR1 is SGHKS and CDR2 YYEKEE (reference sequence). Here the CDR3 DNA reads TGTGCCAGCAGTACCACAGATACGCAGTATTTT. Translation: CASSTTDTQYF.

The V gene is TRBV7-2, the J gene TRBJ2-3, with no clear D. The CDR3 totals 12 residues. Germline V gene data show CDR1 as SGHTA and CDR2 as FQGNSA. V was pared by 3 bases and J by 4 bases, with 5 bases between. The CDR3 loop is CASSFIPDTQYF. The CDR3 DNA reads TGTGCCAGCAGCTTTATCCCAGATACGCAGTATTTT. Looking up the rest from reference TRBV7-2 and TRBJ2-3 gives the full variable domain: GAGVSQSPSNKVTEKGKDVELRCDPISGHTALYWYRQSLGQGLEFLIYFQGNSAPDKSGLPSDRFSAERTGGSVSTLTIQRTQQEDSAVYLCASSFIPDTQYFGPGTRLTVL.